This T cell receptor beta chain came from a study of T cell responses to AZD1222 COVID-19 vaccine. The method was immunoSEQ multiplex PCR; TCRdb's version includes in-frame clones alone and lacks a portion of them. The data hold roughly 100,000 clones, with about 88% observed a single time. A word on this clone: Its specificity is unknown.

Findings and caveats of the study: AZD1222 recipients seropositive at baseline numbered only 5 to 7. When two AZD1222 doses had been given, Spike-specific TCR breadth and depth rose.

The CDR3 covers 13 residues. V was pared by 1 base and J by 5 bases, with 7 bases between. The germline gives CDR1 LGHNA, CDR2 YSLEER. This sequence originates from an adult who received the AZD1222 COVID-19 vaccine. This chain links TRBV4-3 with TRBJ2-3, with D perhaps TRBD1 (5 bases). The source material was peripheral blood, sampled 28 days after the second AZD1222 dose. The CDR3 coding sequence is TGCGCCAGCAGCCAAGTAGGGGAAGATACGCAGTATTTT. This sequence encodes CASSQVGEDTQYF.